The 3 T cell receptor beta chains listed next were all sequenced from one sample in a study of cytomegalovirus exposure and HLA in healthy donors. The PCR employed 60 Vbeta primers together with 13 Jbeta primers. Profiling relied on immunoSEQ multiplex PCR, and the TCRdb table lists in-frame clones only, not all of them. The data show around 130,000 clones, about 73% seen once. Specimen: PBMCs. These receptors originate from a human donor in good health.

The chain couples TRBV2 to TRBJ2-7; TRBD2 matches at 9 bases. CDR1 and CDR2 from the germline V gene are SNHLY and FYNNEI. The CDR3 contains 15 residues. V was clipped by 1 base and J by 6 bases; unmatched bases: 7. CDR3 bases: TGTGCCAGCAGTGAAGGGCCTAGCGGGGTAGGCGAGCAGTACTTC. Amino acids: CASSEGPSGVGEQYF.

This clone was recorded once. The CDR3 loop is CASSLQLNTEAFF. CDR3 nucleotides: TGTGCCAGCAGCCTTCAGTTGAACACTGAAGCTTTCTTT. This sequence joins TRBV6-6 and TRBJ1-1; D remains ambiguous. This CDR3 region has 13 residues. V lost 6 bases, J lost 0 bases, and 8 bases lay in between. Germline CDR1 reads MNHNY; CDR2 reads SVGAGI (reference sequence).

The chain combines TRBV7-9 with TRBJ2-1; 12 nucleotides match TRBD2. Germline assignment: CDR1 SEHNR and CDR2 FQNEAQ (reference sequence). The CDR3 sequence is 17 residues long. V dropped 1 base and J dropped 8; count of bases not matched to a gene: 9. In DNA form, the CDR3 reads TGTGCCAGCAGCTTAGGTGGTCTAGCGGGGGGGGTCCATGAGCAGTTCTTC. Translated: CASSLGGLAGGVHEQFF.